A single sample is the source of the 27 T cell receptor beta chains below, sequenced in a study of T cells after yellow fever vaccination. TCRdb processed the 5' RACE reads anew with MiXCR; each CDR3 protein has one entry. The data contain around 360,000 distinct CDR3 sequences, 9.5% to 13% of them singletons. The sample consisted of PBMCs, taken on the day of the first yellow fever vaccination. These receptor sequences come from a man aged 18 to 30 who received the YFV17D yellow fever vaccine.

There are a few counts of this clonotype. The DNA of the CDR3 is TGCGCCAGCAGCCATTACACTAGTAATGAAAAACTGTTTTTT. It encodes CASSHYTSNEKLFF. The chain employs TRBV4-1 and TRBJ1-4; D unclear. Germline assignment: CDR1 MGHRA and CDR2 YSYEKL. The V end lost 3 bases, the J end lost 4 bases, and 9 bases lay between the germline ends. The CDR3 extends over 14 amino acids.

This chain uses TRBV5-6 with TRBJ2-5, with 9 bases aligning to TRBD1. This CDR3 region has 16 residues. Germline loops: CDR1 SGHDT, CDR2 YYEEEE. The J segment lost 5 bases and the V segment lost 0 bases, leaving 8 bases of the junction unmatched. CDR3 in DNA: TGTGCCAGCAGCTTGGGTCTTACAGGGGGCAGGGAGACCCAGTACTTC. This encodes CASSLGLTGGRETQYF.

This clonotype has more than one count but fewer than ten. The chain uses TRBV5-5 and TRBJ2-3; a possible D gene is TRBD1 (6 bases). The ends were cut back, 4 bases at V and 2 bases at J, with 14 bases in the middle. CDR1 and CDR2 (germline): SGHKS, YYEKEE (reference sequence). The CDR3 totals 15 residues. CDR3 sequence reads: CASSRDNLFTDTQYF. The CDR3 DNA reads as TGTGCCAGCAGCAGGGACAACCTTTTCACAGATACGCAGTATTTT.

The V call is TRBV19, the J call TRBJ2-7; 8 bases match TRBD2. With V trimmed by 7 bases and J by 1 base, 18 bases remained unmatched. The CDR3 extends over 18 amino acids. CDR1 is LNHDA, CDR2 SQIVND, per germline (reference sequence). CDR3 loop: CASTPTGRGASTSYEQYF. The CDR3 bases are TGTGCCAGTACCCCAACGGGGCGGGGGGCCTCTACGTCCTACGAGCAGTACTTC.

This chain joins TRBV3-1 and TRBJ2-2; 7 bases align to TRBD1. The ends lost 3 bases at V and 5 bases at J; junction bases unmatched: 12. Per germline, CDR1 LGHDT and CDR2 YNNKEL (reference sequence). The CDR3 has 17 residues. The CDR3 loop is CASSQDLAGGETGELFF. CDR3 DNA sequence: TGTGCCAGCAGCCAGGATCTTGCAGGGGGAGAGACCGGGGAGCTGTTTTTT.

This chain uses TRBV20-1 with TRBJ1-6, with 8 bases fitting TRBD1. This CDR3 has 13 amino acids. The germline V gene has CDR1 DFQATT and CDR2 SNEGSKA (reference sequence). The J segment lost 8 bases and the V segment lost 3 bases, leaving 3 bases of the junction unmatched. Here the CDR3 DNA reads TGCAGTGCTAGCAAGGACAGGGATTCACCCCTCCACTTT. Translating it yields CSASKDRDSPLHF.

The rearrangement links TRBV6-5 to TRBJ1-6; 7 bases line up with TRBD1. The CDR3 spans 12 residues. Trimming took 5 bases from V and 10 from J; bases not matched to a gene: 2. Germline loops: CDR1 MNHEY, CDR2 SVGAGI. The CDR3 nucleotides are TGTGCCAGCAGTCGACAGGGCTCACCCCTCCACTTT. Translated: CASSRQGSPLHF.

The rearrangement joins TRBV7-3 to TRBJ2-3; D gene ambiguous. Germline CDR1 and CDR2: SGHTA and FQGTGA. The CDR3 loop spans 15 amino acids. Deletions cut 5 bases from V and 2 bases from J, with 14 bases between. The CDR3 DNA sequence: TGTGCCAGCAGCACAACCGGGTCGGACACAGATACGCAGTATTTT. It yields the protein CASSTTGSDTDTQYF.

This clonotype has more than one count but fewer than ten. The chain recombines TRBV7-8 with TRBJ2-7, with 12 positions matching TRBD2. This CDR3 spans 14 amino acids. With 5 bases clipped from V and 7 bases from J, the junction kept 6 bases outside the gene matches. The V gene's germline CDR1 is SGHVS and CDR2 FQNEAQ. CDR3 region: CASSPTSGGREQYV. CDR3 nucleotide sequence: TGTGCCAGCAGCCCAACTAGCGGGGGGAGGGAGCAGTACGTC.

The chain links TRBV6-1 to TRBJ2-3; D gene unclear. The germline CDR1 and CDR2 sequences are MNHNS and SASEGT. The CDR3 runs to 15 residues. V was clipped by 2 bases and J by 6 bases, with 15 bases between them. The CDR3 bases are TGTGCCAGCAGTGAACTGGGGTTAGCCGCGGATACGCAGTATTTT. Amino acids: CASSELGLAADTQYF.

The table lists this clonotype with many counts. The rearrangement links TRBV7-2 to TRBJ1-2, with a weak D call TRBD1 (6 bases). Trimming removed 5 bases at V and 4 bases at J, with 8 bases between. CDR1 is SGHTA and CDR2 is FQGNSA in the germline V gene. There are 12 residues in the CDR3. Here the CDR3 reads CASSVQGYGYTF. The DNA of the CDR3 is TGTGCCAGCAGCGTACAGGGCTATGGCTACACCTTC.

This clonotype has just a few counts. The chain recombines TRBV7-9 with TRBJ1-1; D perhaps matches TRBD1 (5 bases). The germline V and J ends were trimmed by 5 bases and 1 base, with 11 bases remaining between them. CDR1 is SEHNR, CDR2 FQNEAQ, per germline (reference sequence). The CDR3 consists of 14 residues. The CDR3 here is CASSITQENTEAFF. Here the CDR3 DNA reads TGTGCCAGCAGCATTACACAGGAGAACACTGAAGCTTTCTTT.

This clonotype came up a few times. This chain uses TRBV29-1 with TRBJ2-1, with D uncertain. The length of the CDR3 is 13 residues. Germline loops: CDR1 SQVTM, CDR2 ANQGSEA. Trimming removed 2 bases at V and 3 bases at J, with 8 bases between. CDR3 nucleotide sequence: TGCAGCGTTGAAACAGCCAACTACAATGAGCAGTTCTTC. Translating gives CSVETANYNEQFF.

In this sample, this clonotype turned up many times. V is TRBV5-1 and J is TRBJ2-7; D is perhaps TRBD1 (5 bases). V was pared by 2 bases and J by 2 bases, with 8 bases between. Germline values: CDR1 SGHRS, CDR2 YFSETQ. The CDR3 totals 13 residues. CDR3 sequence: CASSLGVPYEQYF. CDR3 nucleotides: TGCGCCAGCAGCTTAGGGGTCCCCTACGAGCAGTACTTC.

This clonotype was seen a handful of times. This chain joins TRBV6-2 or TRBV6-3 and TRBJ2-3; D perhaps matches TRBD1 (6 bases). Looked up from germline, CDR1 is MNHEY and CDR2 is SVGEGT. CDR3 length equals 18 residues. Trimming pared 1 base from V and 4 bases from J, leaving 21 bases between. Written as DNA, the CDR3 is TGTGCCAGCAGTTACTGGAAAACAGGGTTCTTGGTTCCAGATACGCAGTATTTT. Protein product: CASSYWKTGFLVPDTQYF.

The chain links TRBV7-9 to TRBJ1-2; D gene uncertain. CDR3 length equals 15 residues. Trimming pared 3 bases from V and 4 bases from J, leaving 15 bases between. Germline V gives CDR1 SEHNR, CDR2 FQNEAQ (reference sequence). Written as DNA, the CDR3 is TGTGCCAGCAGCTTGTCCTCCACAAGAGGCTATGGCTACACCTTC. Translation gives CASSLSSTRGYGYTF.

This chain connects TRBV24-1 to TRBJ2-1; TRBD2 matches 12 bases. The trim removed 4 bases at V and 1 base at J, leaving 4 bases unmatched. This CDR3 has 17 amino acids. Germline V gene sequence: CDR1 KGHDR, CDR2 SFDVKD. The DNA for the CDR3 is TGTGCCACCAGTGAAATGGGGACTAGCGGGTCCTACAATGAGCAGTTCTTC. Translated, it gives CATSEMGTSGSYNEQFF.

This clonotype was found many times. The CDR3 sequence: CASGFTGVHEQFF. The CDR3 nucleotides read TGTGCCAGCGGATTCACAGGGGTGCATGAGCAGTTCTTC. This chain joins TRBV12-3 or TRBV12-4 and TRBJ2-1; 7 bases agree with TRBD1. The J segment lost 8 bases and the V segment lost 8 bases, leaving 9 bases of the junction unmatched. The CDR3 extends over 13 amino acids.

This clonotype turned up a few times. V gene TRBV4-3 combines with J gene TRBJ1-6; D unclear. V was pared by 5 bases and J by 8 bases, with 10 bases between. Germline CDR1 reads LGHNA; CDR2 reads YSLEER. CDR3 size: 13 residues. The CDR3 DNA follows: TGCGCCAGCAGCGCCAAGGCCGATTCACCCCTCCACTTT. Translated: CASSAKADSPLHF.

This rearrangement joins TRBV5-1 to TRBJ2-7; unclear D gene. The CDR3 contains 16 residues. CDR1 SGHRS and CDR2 YFSETQ come from the germline V gene. V lost 4 bases to trimming and J lost 0 bases, with 17 bases between them. CDR3 residues: CASSPFRHDSSYEQYF. CDR3 coding DNA: TGCGCCAGCAGCCCCTTTCGTCACGATAGCTCCTACGAGCAGTACTTC.

The rearrangement links TRBV11-2 to TRBJ2-1, with TRBD2 as a possible D gene (6 bases). In germline, CDR1 is SGHAT, CDR2 FQNNGV. V shed 0 bases and J shed 0 bases, with 12 bases lying between them. CDR3 length: 17 residues. The CDR3 region is CASSLDVGGSSYNEQFF. As DNA, the CDR3 is TGTGCCAGCAGCTTAGATGTGGGGGGAAGCTCCTACAATGAGCAGTTCTTC.

This clonotype showed up many times. This chain connects TRBV7-9 to TRBJ1-2, with 7 positions matching TRBD1. The CDR3 totals 16 residues. With V trimmed by 1 base and J by 0 bases, 5 bases remained unmatched. The germline V gene has CDR1 SEHNR and CDR2 FQNEAQ (reference sequence). Here the CDR3 DNA reads TGTGCCAGCAGCTTAGACAGGGGATCAGCTAACTATGGCTACACCTTC. Its protein is CASSLDRGSANYGYTF.

This clonotype was seen a handful of times. This sequence joins TRBV2 and TRBJ1-1, with D uncertain. V was pared by 2 bases and J by 5 bases, with 9 bases between. The CDR3 has 13 amino acids. The germline gives CDR1 SNHLY, CDR2 FYNNEI. This chain's CDR3 is CASSESGRTEAFF. CDR3 sequence (DNA): TGTGCCAGCAGTGAAAGCGGTAGAACTGAAGCTTTCTTT.

This clonotype showed up just a few times. The chain is built from TRBV5-1 and TRBJ2-5; no clear D. Looked up from germline, CDR1 is SGHRS and CDR2 is YFSETQ. The CDR3 is 15 amino acids. V was cut by 0 bases and J by 2 bases, with 11 bases left in between. The CDR3 loop reads CASSLGVLGQETQYF. CDR3 nucleotides: TGCGCCAGCAGCTTGGGGGTGTTGGGGCAAGAGACCCAGTACTTC. The whole variable domain, remainder taken from reference TRBV5-1 and TRBJ2-5, is KAGVTQTPRYLIKTRGQQVTLSCSPISGHRSVSWYQQTPGQGLQFLFEYFSETQRNKGNFPGRFSGRQFSNSRSEMNVSTLELGDSALYLCASSLGVLGQETQYFGPGTRLLVL.

This clonotype was counted many times. V gene TRBV4-3 combines with J gene TRBJ2-5; D could derive from TRBD1 or TRBD2 (6 bases each). The germline CDR1 and CDR2 sequences are LGHNA and YSLEER. The ends were cut back, 1 base at V and 3 bases at J, with 18 bases in the middle. The CDR3 covers 17 residues. The CDR3 here is CASSQVLRGGKKETQYF. CDR3 nucleotide sequence: TGCGCCAGCAGCCAAGTCCTGCGAGGGGGGAAAAAAGAGACCCAGTACTTC.

In its sample, this clonotype was seen once. The V call is TRBV18, the J call TRBJ2-2; D gene unclear. The germline V gene encodes CDR1 KGHSH and CDR2 LQKENI. The CDR3 spans 14 residues. Trimming stripped 2 bases from V and 5 bases from J, with 9 bases between. CDR3 loop: CASSPITATGELFF. Written as DNA, the CDR3 is TGTGCCAGCTCACCAATCACAGCAACCGGGGAGCTGTTTTTT. The entire variable domain, with the rest obtained from reference TRBV18 and TRBJ2-2, is as follows: NAGVMQNPRHLVRRRGQEARLRCSPMKGHSHVYWYRQLPEEGLKFMVYLQKENIIDESGMPKERFSAEFPKEGPSILRIQQVVRGDSAAYFCASSPITATGELFFGEGSRLTVL.

This clonotype appeared many times. The chain joins TRBV29-1 to TRBJ2-3, with D maybe TRBD1 (5 bases). Germline V gene data show CDR1 as SQVTM and CDR2 as ANQGSEA. The V gene lost 3 bases and the J gene lost 2 bases, with 9 bases spanning the gap. This CDR3 contains 13 residues. The CDR3 DNA follows: TGCAGCGTTGACAGGGCGTACACAGATACGCAGTATTTT. Amino acids: CSVDRAYTDTQYF.